The source of this TCR beta chain is a study of T cells in Graves' hyperthyroidism and ophthalmopathy. Amplified TCR beta CDR3 regions came from RNA transcripts. The primer set for the first-round RT-PCR of the TCR CDR3 was HTBI. TCRdb recomputed calls from the multiplex PCR reads with MiXCR, one row per CDR3 protein. The repertoire holds about 420,000 distinct CDR3 sequences, with about a sixth as singletons. The sample holds many counts of this clonotype. What it recognizes is unknown. Findings of the study overall: Most clonotypes that expanded in the thyroid above 0.001 also showed up in blood.

Deletions cut 3 bases from V and 3 bases from J, with 12 bases between. The CDR3 covers 14 residues. Germline CDR1 reads ENHRY; CDR2 reads SYGVKD. The specimen sequenced was blood. The clonotype originates from a woman aged 18 to 35 with Graves' hyperthyroidism. The chain joins TRBV10-3 to TRBJ2-7, with D unresolved. In DNA, the CDR3 is TGTGCCATCAGTGAAATGGGATCCAGCTACGAGCAGTACTTC. Translated: CAISEMGSSYEQYF.